The 25 T cell receptor beta chains presented below share a single source sample, sequenced in a study of T cells after posttransplantation cyclophosphamide (dated by TCRdb to 2016 to 2017). Library preparation used the immunoSEQ multiplex PCR assay. Not all clones reach the TCRdb copy of this immuneACCESS table, which keeps in-frame sequences only. Checked studies attribute under half of the gap to unresolved V genes and leave the rest unexplained. The sample includes roughly 70,000 clones, with 93% observed a single time. The ten biggest clones cover about 3% of the sample. The specimen was PBMCs. The receptor set was obtained from a woman aged 25-40 years in good health and a related stem cell transplant donor.

J is TRBJ1-1 and V is TRBV5-4; tentative D call: TRBD1 (6 bases). V lost 1 base and J 5 bases, leaving 12 bases between the germline ends. CDR1 and CDR2 from the germline V gene are SGHNT and YYREEE (reference sequence). This CDR3 has 14 amino acids. CDR3 sequence reads: CASSLLQGGTEAFF. In DNA form, the CDR3 reads TGTGCCAGCAGCTTGTTACAGGGTGGAACTGAAGCTTTCTTT.

The chain has TRBV20-1 and TRBJ2-3, with D unclear. V dropped 6 bases and J dropped 4 bases, with 8 bases sitting between them. Germline V CDR1 and CDR2: DFQATT, SNEGSKA (reference sequence). The CDR3 totals 11 residues. The CDR3 protein is CSAIWSDTQYF. CDR3 bases: TGCAGTGCGATCTGGTCAGATACGCAGTATTTT.

The V gene is TRBV28, the J gene TRBJ1-1; the D is unclear. Germline V gene data show CDR1 as MDHEN and CDR2 as SYDVKM. The CDR3 sequence is 12 residues long. V lost 9 bases and J 1 base, leaving 9 bases between the germline ends. The CDR3 spells CASRYSNTEAFF. The DNA of the CDR3 is TGTGCCAGTAGGTACTCGAACACTGAAGCTTTCTTT. Drawing the rest from reference TRBV28 and TRBJ1-1, the complete variable domain is DVKVTQSSRYLVKRTGEKVFLECVQDMDHENMFWYRQDPGLGLRLIYFSYDVKMKEKGDIPEGYSVSREKKERFSLILESASTNQTSMYLCASRYSNTEAFFGQGTRLTVV.

This clone came up once. The chain is built from TRBV11-2 and TRBJ2-7; the D gene is possibly TRBD1 (5 bases). The CDR3 totals 13 residues. V was shortened by 3 bases and J by 4 bases, with 10 bases between the two germline ends. CDR1 is SGHAT and CDR2 is FQNNGV in the germline V gene. Written as DNA, the CDR3 is TGTGCCAGCAGCTTGACAGAAGTTTACGAGCAGTACTTC. It yields the protein CASSLTEVYEQYF. Combining the CDR3 with reference TRBV11-2 and TRBJ2-7 gives the whole variable domain EAGVAQSPRYKIIEKRQSVAFWCNPISGHATLYWYQQILGQGPKLLIQFQNNGVVDDSQLPKDRFSAERLKGVDSTLKIQPAKLEDSAVYLCASSLTEVYEQYFGPGTRLTVT.

This clone has only one observation. The chain uses TRBV6-5 and TRBJ2-7; tentative D call: TRBD2 (6 bases). V was trimmed by 5 bases and J by 2 bases, leaving 13 bases between them. The CDR3 consists of 14 residues. Germline lookup yields CDR1 MNHEY and CDR2 SVGAGI. The CDR3 spells CASSPGGTTYEQYF. CDR3 nucleotide sequence: TGTGCCAGCAGTCCCGGGGGTACGACCTACGAGCAGTACTTC.

In nucleotides, the CDR3 is TGTGCCAGCTGGGGACAGCGCAGCGGGGAGCTGTTTTTT. It yields the protein CASWGQRSGELFF. The V call is TRBV21-1, the J call TRBJ2-2; the D call in the table, TRBD1, was not verified against the DNA. TRBV21-1 is labeled a pseudogene. The CDR3 runs to 13 residues.

DNA for the CDR3: TGTGCCAGCAGCCAAGCGGGGACTAGCGGACCGTCGGATACGCAGTATTTT. It translates to CASSQAGTSGPSDTQYF. The chain uses TRBV4-2 and TRBJ2-3; 11 nucleotides agree with TRBD2. CDR3 length: 17 residues. Germline V lookup: CDR1 LGHNA, CDR2 YNFKEQ. V shed 1 base, J shed 6 bases, and the junction held 9 bases outside the gene matches.

The V gene is TRBV5-1, the J gene TRBJ1-1, with D possibly matching TRBD1 (5 bases). Germline values: CDR1 SGHRS, CDR2 YFSETQ. V gave up 0 bases and J gave up 1 base, with 13 bases separating them. The CDR3 contains 16 residues. The CDR3 reads CASSLAPQGGNTEAFF. DNA of the CDR3: TGCGCCAGCAGCTTGGCCCCCCAGGGAGGGAACACTGAAGCTTTCTTT.

The chain is built from TRBV5-1 and TRBJ1-6; D is perhaps TRBD1 (5 bases). The CDR3 runs to 17 residues. Germline V gene sequence: CDR1 SGHRS, CDR2 YFSETQ. Trimming pared 0 bases from V and 9 bases from J, leaving 19 bases between. As DNA, the CDR3 is TGCGCCAGCAGCTTGGATCTTGCGGGGCACACGGGTTCACCCCTCCACTTT. Amino acids: CASSLDLAGHTGSPLHF.

V is TRBV7-9 and J is TRBJ1-1; the D gene is possibly TRBD1 (5 bases). The CDR3 covers 12 residues. Germline CDR1 and CDR2: SEHNR and FQNEAQ (reference sequence). The ends were cut back, 1 base at V and 14 bases at J, with 14 bases in the middle. For the CDR3, the DNA is TGTGCCAGCAGCTTAGGAGGGGCTCCTTCCTTCTTT. It is translated as CASSLGGAPSFF.

This chain uses TRBV21-1 with TRBJ2-3; the table calls TRBD2, which could not be checked here. TRBV21-1 is noted as a pseudogene. This CDR3 contains 16 residues. The DNA for the CDR3 is TGTGCCAGCAGCAAAAAATCTAGCGGGGTTACAGATACGCAGTATTTT. Translating it yields CASSKKSSGVTDTQYF.

In this sample, this clone turned up once. The genes are TRBV9 and TRBJ1-1, with D possibly being TRBD1 (6 bases). The CDR3 runs to 16 residues. Germline CDR1 SGDLS, CDR2 YYNGEE. V lost 3 bases and J 0 bases, leaving 15 bases between the germline ends. The CDR3 region is CASSESGGGLNTEAFF. CDR3 DNA sequence: TGTGCCAGCAGCGAGTCAGGAGGGGGATTGAACACTGAAGCTTTCTTT.

The chain recombines TRBV27 with TRBJ2-7; no reliable D call. CDR3 length equals 14 residues. Germline V lookup: CDR1 MNHEY, CDR2 SMNVEV (reference sequence). V lost 0 bases and J 5 bases, leaving 11 bases between the germline ends. The CDR3: CASSLSSAPDEQYF. CDR3 coding DNA: TGTGCCAGCAGTTTATCCTCGGCCCCTGACGAGCAGTACTTC.

V usage is TRBV28 and J usage is TRBJ2-7; TRBD2 is a possible D gene (5 bases). Trimming left V 3 bases short and J 3 bases short, with 9 bases between. There are 13 residues in the CDR3. CDR1 is MDHEN, CDR2 SYDVKM, per germline. The DNA for the CDR3 is TGTGCCAGCAGTTTCTCCGGACTCTACGAGCAGTACTTC. This translates into CASSFSGLYEQYF.

The chain combines TRBV7-3 with TRBJ2-1; no clear D gene. Germline V lookup: CDR1 SGHTA, CDR2 FQGTGA. The CDR3 contains 13 residues. The germline V and J ends were trimmed by 3 bases and 4 bases, with 7 bases remaining between them. CDR3 in amino acids: CASSLGSYNEQFF. The CDR3 DNA reads as TGTGCCAGCAGCTTGGGCTCATACAATGAGCAGTTCTTC.

The genes are TRBV29-1 and TRBJ2-7, with D tentatively TRBD1 or TRBD2 (5 bases each). The CDR3 extends over 13 amino acids. V lost 0 bases and J 7 bases, leaving 13 bases between the germline ends. Germline-derived CDR1 and CDR2 are SQVTM and ANQGSEA. DNA of the CDR3: TGCAGCGTTGAAGATCGACGGGGCAAAGAGCAGTACTTC. It yields the protein CSVEDRRGKEQYF.

The chain has TRBV4-2 and TRBJ2-2; D uncertain. This CDR3 region has 12 residues. The V end lost 4 bases, the J end lost 5 bases, and 5 bases lay between the germline ends. Germline-derived CDR1 and CDR2 are LGHNA and YNFKEQ. CDR3 sequence: CASSPDTGELFF. CDR3 in DNA: TGTGCCAGCAGCCCAGATACCGGGGAGCTGTTTTTT.

Notes on this clone: Different DNA sequences within this sample yield the same CDR3. This chain connects TRBV15 to TRBJ1-4; D is unresolved. V was shortened by 6 bases and J by 5 bases, with 4 bases between the two germline ends. The germline V gene has CDR1 LNHNV and CDR2 YYDKDF (reference sequence). The CDR3 extends over 11 amino acids. In DNA form, the CDR3 reads TGTGCCACCAGTCGCAATGAAAAACTGTTTTTT. Its translation is CATSRNEKLFF.

J is TRBJ1-2 and V is TRBV2; D is perhaps TRBD1 (6 bases). The CDR3 runs to 14 residues. V lost 7 bases, J lost 3 bases, and 15 bases lay in between. Germline V gene sequence: CDR1 SNHLY, CDR2 FYNNEI. CDR3 sequence: CASTAGQNYYGYTF. In DNA form, the CDR3 reads TGTGCCAGCACCGCCGGACAGAATTACTATGGCTACACCTTC.

V usage is TRBV18 and J usage is TRBJ2-5, with D perhaps TRBD2 (7 bases). The length of the CDR3 is 15 residues. Trimming took 0 bases from V and 3 from J, leaving 11 bases between them. Looked up from germline, CDR1 is KGHSH and CDR2 is LQKENI. The CDR3 protein is CASSPPAGAKETQYF. The CDR3, as DNA: TGTGCCAGCTCACCACCGGCGGGGGCGAAAGAGACCCAGTACTTC.

The V gene is TRBV18, the J gene TRBJ1-1; 7 nucleotides align to TRBD1. CDR3 length equals 15 residues. Germline V lookup: CDR1 KGHSH, CDR2 LQKENI. With 3 bases clipped from V and 2 bases from J, the junction kept 6 bases outside the gene matches. CDR3 amino acids: CASSPQGGINTEAFF. CDR3 coding DNA: TGTGCCAGCTCACCCCAGGGGGGGATAAACACTGAAGCTTTCTTT.

The genes are TRBV27 and TRBJ2-1, with D unresolved. V shed 3 bases and J shed 2 bases, with 8 bases lying between them. The CDR3 extends over 14 amino acids. Germline CDR1 is MNHEY and CDR2 is SMNVEV (reference sequence). CDR3 sequence (DNA): TGTGCCAGCAGTTTTGGTCGGACCTACAATGAGCAGTTCTTC. This sequence encodes CASSFGRTYNEQFF.

This rearrangement joins TRBV6-4 to TRBJ2-2, with D unclear. Trimming left V 2 bases short and J 3 bases short, with 7 bases between. CDR1 is MRHNA, CDR2 SNTAGT, per germline. The CDR3 is 14 residues long. This chain's CDR3 is CASSDHSDTGELFF. In DNA form, the CDR3 reads TGTGCCAGCAGTGACCACAGTGACACCGGGGAGCTGTTTTTT.

V gene TRBV27 combines with J gene TRBJ1-5; D unclear. The germline V gene has CDR1 MNHEY and CDR2 SMNVEV (reference sequence). The CDR3 has 13 residues. Trimming pared 4 bases from V and 7 bases from J, leaving 11 bases between. This CDR3 is CASSWYFGQPQHF. The CDR3 region has the DNA TGTGCCAGCAGTTGGTACTTTGGGCAGCCCCAGCATTTT.

In this sample, this clone turned up once. This rearrangement joins TRBV5-5 to TRBJ1-6; D perhaps matches TRBD1 (6 bases). V was trimmed by 5 bases and J by 6 bases, leaving 12 bases between them. Looked up from germline, CDR1 is SGHKS and CDR2 is YYEKEE (reference sequence). This CDR3 spans 14 amino acids. The CDR3 region is CASRPVGGNSPLHF. Written as DNA, the CDR3 is TGTGCCAGCAGGCCGGTAGGGGGTAATTCACCCCTCCACTTT.